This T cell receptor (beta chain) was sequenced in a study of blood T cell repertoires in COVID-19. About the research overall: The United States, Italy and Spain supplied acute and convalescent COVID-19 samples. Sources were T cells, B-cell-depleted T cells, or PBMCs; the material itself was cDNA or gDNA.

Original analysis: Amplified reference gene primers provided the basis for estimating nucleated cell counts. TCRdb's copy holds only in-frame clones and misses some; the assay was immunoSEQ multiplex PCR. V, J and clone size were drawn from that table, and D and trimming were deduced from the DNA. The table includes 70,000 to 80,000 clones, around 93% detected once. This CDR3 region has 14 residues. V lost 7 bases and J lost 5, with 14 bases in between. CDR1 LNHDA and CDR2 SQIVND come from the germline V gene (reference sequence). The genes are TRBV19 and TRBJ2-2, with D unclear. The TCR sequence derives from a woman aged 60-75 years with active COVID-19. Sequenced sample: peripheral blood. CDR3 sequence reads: CASMVRSVTGELFF. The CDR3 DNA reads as TGTGCCAGTATGGTGAGGTCGGTAACCGGGGAGCTGTTTTTT.